Listed below are T cell receptor beta chains from one sample, sequenced in a study of cytomegalovirus exposure and HLA in healthy donors. Profiled with immunoSEQ multiplex PCR; TCRdb holds only in-frame clones, not every one. Altogether over 150,000 clones are present, around 88% being singletons, with the ten largest covering about 0.93%. Specimen: PBMCs. The receptor set was obtained from a woman in her thirties in good health and CMV-seronegative. Both conserved end residues are part of each CDR3. Fields, in order: V gene, J gene, CDR3 protein.

>TRBV7-8|TRBJ1-3
CASSLTQGGNTIYF
>TRBV5-8|TRBJ1-1
CASSYATLVNTEAFF
>TRBV6-5|TRBJ2-1
CASSGGPGSDEQFF
>TRBV15|TRBJ2-4
CATSPRQGLAKNIQYF
>TRBV5-1|TRBJ2-3
CASSATASTDTQYF
>TRBV7-9|TRBJ2-1
CASILGGGMSEQFF
>TRBV4-2|TRBJ1-5
CASSQGGLEQPQHF
>TRBV7-9|TRBJ2-1
CASSSGASGSNEQFF
>TRBV5-1|TRBJ2-7
CASSIPGLAGGVQYF
>TRBV29-1|TRBJ2-5
CSVVEGAMETQYF
>TRBV19|TRBJ1-1
CASSYTGYTEAFF
>TRBV29-1|TRBJ1-2
CSAGTMAEGSYGYTF
>TRBV5-6|TRBJ2-7
CASSLTWQPGEQYF
>TRBV27|TRBJ2-7
CASSPELGGPAQYF
>TRBV15|TRBJ1-4
CATSRVREANEKLFF
>TRBV4-1|TRBJ2-5
CASSQEPRVWETQYF
>TRBV6-1|TRBJ2-4
CASSESGAGTKNIQYF
>TRBV10-1|TRBJ1-1
CASSESRGRGTEAFF
>TRBV19|TRBJ2-5
CASDVPGLALIKETQYF
>TRBV7-2|NA
CASSSQGGPYEQYF
>TRBV19|TRBJ2-7
CASSIRTRYEQYF
>TRBV9|TRBJ1-1
CASSVAPTGGYTEAFF